This TCR beta chain was sequenced for a study of response to subunit inactivated influenza vaccine (dated 2018 in TCRdb). General notes on the study: Deep quantitative profiling of the T cell receptor repertoire was used in the study to follow responses to a trivalent subunit inactivated influenza vaccine. The investigation overall reported the following: According to the authors, only a limited number of new T cells may be recruited by each seasonal influenza vaccination.

Regarding this clonotype: The target of this receptor is not known. The sample holds no much larger clone one base away, and base qualities are not on file.

The library was generated by RT-PCR. Sequenced on an Illumina HiSeq 2500. TCRdb's own reprocessing of the public reads used fastp at Q25 and MiXCR and kept productive beta chains. Every entry covers one CDR3 protein and lists the most common genes and DNA from its rows. This sample holds approximately 500,000 distinct CDR3 sequences; 12% to 15% were observed only once. The ten top clones hold approximately 12% of the sample. This sample comprised PBMCs from blood, obtained 12 days after vaccination. This receptor was taken from a middle-aged man who received an inactivated influenza vaccine. Donor details come from another sample of the same person, matched by shared clones.

The sequence in DNA is TGCAGTGCTAGAGGGTTGAGGAAACAAGAGACCCAGTACTTC. It is translated as CSARGLRKQETQYF. The chain is encoded by TRBV20-1 joined to TRBJ2-5; the D gene is not confidently resolved. Between the V and J ends, shortened by 1 base and 2 bases respectively, the junction contains 11 bases. Taken from cysteine to phenylalanine, the CDR3 has 14 residues. Only the CDR3 region is kept as DNA, spanning 42 bases read in frame from base 1. The germline V gene (reference sequence) provides CDR1 DFQATT and CDR2 SNEGSKA.